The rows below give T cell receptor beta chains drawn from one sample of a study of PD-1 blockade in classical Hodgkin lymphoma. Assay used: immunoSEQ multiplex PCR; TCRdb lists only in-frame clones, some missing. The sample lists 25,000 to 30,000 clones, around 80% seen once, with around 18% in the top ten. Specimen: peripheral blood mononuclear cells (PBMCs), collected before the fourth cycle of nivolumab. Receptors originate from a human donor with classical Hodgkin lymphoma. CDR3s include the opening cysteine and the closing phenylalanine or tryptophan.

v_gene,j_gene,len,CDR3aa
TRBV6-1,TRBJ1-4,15,CASRQGFVPNEKLFF
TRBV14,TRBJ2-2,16,CASSRYGPLNTGELFF
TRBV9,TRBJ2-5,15,CASSVSLAGMETQYF
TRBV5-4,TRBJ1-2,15,CASSLEAGTGYGYTF
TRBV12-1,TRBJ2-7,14,CAPFPGTTNYEQYF
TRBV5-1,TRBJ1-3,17,CASSLGGLLRTGNTIYF
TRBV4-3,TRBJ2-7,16,CASSQGVRGTEYEQYF
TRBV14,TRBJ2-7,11,CASSQGIEQYF
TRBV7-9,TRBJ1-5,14,CASSTSGAAQPQHF
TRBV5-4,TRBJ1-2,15,CASSPDGMLDYGYTF
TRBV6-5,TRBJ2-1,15,CASSFTPPPYNEQFF
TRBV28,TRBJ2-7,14,CASSFQDRGGEQYF
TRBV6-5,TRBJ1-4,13,CASSYERRGKLFF
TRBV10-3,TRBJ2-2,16,CAISESGGRDTGELFF
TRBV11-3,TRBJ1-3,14,CASSPRGAGNTIYF
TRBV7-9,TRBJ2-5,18,CASSLDYPSTAIQETQYF
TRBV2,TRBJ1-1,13,CATERDRDTEAFF
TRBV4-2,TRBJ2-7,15,CASSQDFTGVTEQYF
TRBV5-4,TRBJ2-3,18,CASSFRGSGDPGTDTQYF
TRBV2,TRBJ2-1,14,CASQGGGHYNEQFF
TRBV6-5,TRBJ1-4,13,CASSYFVNEKLFF
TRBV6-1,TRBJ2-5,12,CASRGGVETQYF
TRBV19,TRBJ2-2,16,CASNPSSGANTGELFF
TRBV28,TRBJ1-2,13,CASKGSNNYGYTF